Presented here are 19 T cell receptor beta chains from one specimen sequenced in a study of CD8+ T cells in alopecia areata. Treatment given: oral pan-JAK inhibitor, 5-10 mg twice daily. Investigators isolated RNA and reverse transcribed it into cDNA to act as the sequencing template. The protocol was immunoSEQ multiplex PCR, while the TCRdb copy is restricted to in-frame clones and leaves out a portion. The sample has about 210,000 clones, roughly 64% seen once; the top ten hold around 4%. The sequencing used CD4+ T cells sorted from blood, collected at week 4, from a patient treated with tofacitinib. These receptor sequences come from a human donor with alopecia areata.

With respect to this clone: Since no conserved phenylalanine or tryptophan closes the CDR3, a read error is the likely cause. The limits of the CDR3 on the DNA are not certain, so only TCRdb's listed CDR3 is given. This chain joins TRBV5-4 and TRBJ2-7. The CDR3 is 10 residues long, ends included. From germline, CDR1 is SGHNT and CDR2 YYREEE (reference sequence). CDR3 sequence: CASSLKAQEP.

The rearrangement joins TRBV2 to TRBJ2-3; 12 nucleotides match TRBD2. V gave up 4 bases and J gave up 5 bases; unmatched junction bases: 1. The V gene's germline CDR1 is SNHLY and CDR2 FYNNEI. CDR3 length: 14 amino acids. The CDR3 nucleotides are TGTGCCAGCAGTGCACTAGCGGGGGGAGATACGCAGTATTTT. Its protein is CASSALAGGDTQYF.

CDR3 sequence reads: CASSLALGLKKYQPQHF. The CDR3 nucleotides read TGCGCCAGCAGCTTGGCTTTGGGTCTCAAAAAGTATCAGCCCCAGCATTTT. The chain carries TRBV5-1 and TRBJ1-5; D ambiguous. This CDR3 comprises 17 residues. Deletions cut 0 bases from V and 5 bases from J, with 18 bases between. Germline values: CDR1 SGHRS, CDR2 YFSETQ. The full variable domain, rest sourced from reference TRBV5-1 and TRBJ1-5, is KAGVTQTPRYLIKTRGQQVTLSCSPISGHRSVSWYQQTPGQGLQFLFEYFSETQRNKGNFPGRFSGRQFSNSRSEMNVSTLELGDSALYLCASSLALGLKKYQPQHFGDGTRLSIL.

In this sample, this clone turned up a few times. This chain links TRBV7-9 with TRBJ1-5, with 7 bases that match TRBD1. J was trimmed by 0 bases and V by 4 bases; bases with no gene match: 3. This CDR3 is built from 15 residues. CDR1 and CDR2 (germline): SEHNR, FQNEAQ (reference sequence). CDR3 region: CASSSTGISNQPQHF. DNA for the CDR3: TGTGCCAGCAGCTCGACAGGGATTAGCAATCAGCCCCAGCATTTT.

J is TRBJ1-1 and V is TRBV7-2; 8 bases map to TRBD1. CDR1 and CDR2 (germline): SGHTA, FQGNSA. The trim removed 5 bases at V and 1 base at J, leaving 9 bases unmatched. The CDR3 sequence is 16 residues long. CDR3 in DNA: TGTGCCAGCAGCCTGCGGCGGACAGGGCCGAACACTGAAGCTTTCTTT. This sequence encodes CASSLRRTGPNTEAFF.

The chain links TRBV7-2 to TRBJ2-5; 15 nucleotides match TRBD2. CDR1 is SGHTA and CDR2 is FQGNSA in the germline V gene. The CDR3 consists of 17 residues. With V trimmed by 5 bases and J by 1 base, 5 bases remained unmatched. The CDR3 nucleotides are TGTGCCAGCAGCCGCGGGACTAGCGGGGGGTTCCAAGAGACCCAGTACTTC. Amino acid sequence: CASSRGTSGGFQETQYF.

This rearrangement joins TRBV6-1 to TRBJ2-7, with D tentatively TRBD2 (5 bases). This CDR3 spans 16 amino acids. Per the germline V gene, CDR1 is MNHNS and CDR2 is SASEGT. V was shortened by 1 base and J by 6 bases, with 19 bases between the two germline ends. As DNA, the CDR3 is TGTGCCAGCAGTGAAGTGCCTGGACGGAGGCCCAGCGAGCAGTACTTC. Translation gives CASSEVPGRRPSEQYF.

This sequence joins TRBV29-1 and TRBJ2-7, with D possibly matching TRBD1 (6 bases). This CDR3 contains 12 residues. Germline lookup yields CDR1 SQVTM and CDR2 ANQGSEA. The V and J ends lost 3 bases and 4 bases respectively, with 10 bases between them. The CDR3 loop reads CSVELTGYEQYF. CDR3 DNA: TGCAGCGTTGAGTTAACAGGGTACGAGCAGTACTTC.

Only a few counts were recorded for this clone. The chain has TRBV29-1 and TRBJ1-1; 8 bases fit TRBD1. V lost 6 bases and J lost 4; bases outside the gene matches: 7. The CDR3 extends over 13 amino acids. Per germline, CDR1 SQVTM and CDR2 ANQGSEA. The DNA of the CDR3 is TGCAGCGTCTCACAGGGGGTTGGCACTGAAGCTTTCTTT. Translating it yields CSVSQGVGTEAFF.

This clone was seen more than once but under ten times. The J gene is TRBJ2-5, the V gene TRBV10-3; D is uncertain. CDR1 ENHRY and CDR2 SYGVKD come from the germline V gene. This CDR3 has 12 amino acids. Trimming removed 0 bases from V and 5 bases from J, with 4 bases in between. The CDR3 reads CAISESGETQYF. Written as DNA, the CDR3 is TGTGCCATCAGTGAGTCGGGGGAGACCCAGTACTTC.

The rearrangement joins TRBV4-3 to TRBJ2-1; D gene ambiguous. CDR3 length: 13 amino acids. Trimming took 4 bases from V and 7 from J, leaving 11 bases between them. Germline V lookup: CDR1 LGHNA, CDR2 YSLEER. For the CDR3, the DNA is TGCGCCAGCAGCCCTGATGTCCAGAATGAGCAGTTCTTC. The encoded protein is CASSPDVQNEQFF.

The chain joins TRBV10-3 to TRBJ2-3; 7 nucleotides align to TRBD2. Germline V gives CDR1 ENHRY, CDR2 SYGVKD. CDR3 length: 15 amino acids. The J segment lost 1 base and the V segment lost 10 bases, leaving 11 bases of the junction unmatched. CDR3 in amino acids: CATIPSSGGTDTQYF. Here the CDR3 DNA reads TGTGCCACCATCCCCTCTAGCGGAGGCACAGATACGCAGTATTTT.

This clone occurred once. DNA of the CDR3: TGTGCCAGCGCCCCTTGGACTAGCGGGTATGCAGATACGCAGTATTTT. It specifies CASAPWTSGYADTQYF. The J gene is TRBJ2-3, the V gene TRBV2, with 11 positions matching TRBD2. CDR3 length: 16 amino acids. V trimming: 8 bases; J trimming: 4 bases; junction bases outside the gene matches: 11. Germline CDR1 reads SNHLY; CDR2 reads FYNNEI.

This chain connects TRBV5-1 to TRBJ2-3, with D unclear. Looked up from germline, CDR1 is SGHRS and CDR2 is YFSETQ. This CDR3 is built from 14 residues. V was trimmed by 6 bases and J by 0 bases, leaving 11 bases between them. This CDR3 reads CASMPITSTDTQYF. CDR3 nucleotide sequence: TGCGCCAGCATGCCGATTACTAGCACAGATACGCAGTATTTT. The whole variable domain, remainder taken from reference TRBV5-1 and TRBJ2-3, is KAGVTQTPRYLIKTRGQQVTLSCSPISGHRSVSWYQQTPGQGLQFLFEYFSETQRNKGNFPGRFSGRQFSNSRSEMNVSTLELGDSALYLCASMPITSTDTQYFGPGTRLTVL.

The chain joins TRBV6-6 to TRBJ2-3, with a tentative D call TRBD2 (5 bases). CDR1 and CDR2 (germline): MNHNY, SVGAGI (reference sequence). The V gene lost 6 bases and the J gene lost 4 bases, with 14 bases spanning the gap. The CDR3 covers 14 residues. The DNA for the CDR3 is TGTGCCAGCAGCATAGCGAGTACAGCAGATACGCAGTATTTT. It translates to CASSIASTADTQYF.

The chain recombines TRBV6-1 with TRBJ2-5; D not certain. The CDR3 sequence is 15 residues long. Germline lookup yields CDR1 MNHNS and CDR2 SASEGT. V lost 6 bases, J lost 4 bases, and 18 bases lay in between. CDR3 nucleotides: TGTGCCAGCAGACGGAGCACCAGCGCCGGAGAGACCCAGTACTTC. Residues: CASRRSTSAGETQYF.

The chain employs TRBV7-2 and TRBJ2-7; 8 bases are a match to TRBD1. V was clipped by 5 bases and J by 3 bases; unmatched bases: 3. The length of the CDR3 is 13 residues. Germline V gives CDR1 SGHTA, CDR2 FQGNSA. In DNA, the CDR3 is TGTGCCAGCAGCCAGGGACAGGACTACGAGCAGTACTTC. Amino acids: CASSQGQDYEQYF.

This sequence joins TRBV11-2 and TRBJ2-7, with D uncertain. CDR3 length equals 11 residues. Trimming cost V 3 bases and J 2 bases, with 2 bases left between them. The germline CDR1 and CDR2 sequences are SGHAT and FQNNGV. The CDR3 loop reads CASSFTYEQYF. CDR3 nucleotides: TGTGCCAGCAGCTTCACCTACGAGCAGTACTTC.

The genes are TRBV4-3 and TRBJ1-4; D not certain. Germline V gene data show CDR1 as LGHNA and CDR2 as YSLEER. Trimming pared 0 bases from V and 5 bases from J, leaving 16 bases between. The CDR3 consists of 17 residues. In DNA, the CDR3 is TGCGCCAGCAGCCAAGATTCGTCTTACTGGGAGAATGAAAAACTGTTTTTT. It specifies CASSQDSSYWENEKLFF.